What follows is one T cell receptor beta chain and its context. Its antigen is as yet unknown. The study separated CD4+ cells into CD45RA+ naive and CD45RA-negative memory subsets. Sequenced by immunoSEQ multiplex PCR; TCRdb stores in-frame clones only, minus some. The sample has around 2.1 million clones, more than 90% seen once; the top ten hold around 0.13%. This CDR3 contains 18 residues. Trimming removed 5 bases from V and 4 bases from J; junction bases left unmatched: 13. CDR1 and CDR2 (germline): SEHNR, FQNEAQ (reference sequence). This entry comes from a study of shared clonotypes between healthy human individuals. General study results and limits: Researchers sampled blood only, noting tissue repertoires likely differ. What naive subsets generally showed was a larger estimated richness than memory subsets showed.

V usage is TRBV7-9 and J usage is TRBJ2-6; 8 bases align to TRBD2. Sequencing used naive CD4+ T cells sorted from blood. Sample subset: CD45RA+ positively selected. This sequence was found in a young man in good health. The CDR3 coding sequence is TGTGCCAGCAGCCCCAAGGTCGGGGGGGCGCCCGGGGCCAACGTCCTGACTTTC. Its translation: CASSPKVGGAPGANVLTF.